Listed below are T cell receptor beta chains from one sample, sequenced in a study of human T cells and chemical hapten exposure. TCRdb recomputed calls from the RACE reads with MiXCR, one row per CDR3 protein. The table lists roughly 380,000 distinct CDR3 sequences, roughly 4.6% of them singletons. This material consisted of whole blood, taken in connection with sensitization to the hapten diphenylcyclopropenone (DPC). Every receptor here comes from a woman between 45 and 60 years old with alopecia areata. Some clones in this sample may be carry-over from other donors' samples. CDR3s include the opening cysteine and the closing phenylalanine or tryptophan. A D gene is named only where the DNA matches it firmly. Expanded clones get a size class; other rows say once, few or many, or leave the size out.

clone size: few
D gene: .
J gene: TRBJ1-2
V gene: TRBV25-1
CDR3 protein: CASSETTYGYTF
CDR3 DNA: TGTGCCAGCAGTGAGACTACCTATGGCTACACCTTC

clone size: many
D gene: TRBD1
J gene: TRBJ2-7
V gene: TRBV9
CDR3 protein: CASSGRQGDYEQYF
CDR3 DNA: TGTGCCAGCAGCGGACGACAGGGCGACTACGAGCAGTACTTC

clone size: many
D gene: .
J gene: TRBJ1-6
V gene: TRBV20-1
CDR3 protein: CSARPGEGTYNSPLHF
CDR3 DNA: TGCAGTGCTAGACCCGGCGAGGGGACCTATAATTCACCCCTCCACTTT

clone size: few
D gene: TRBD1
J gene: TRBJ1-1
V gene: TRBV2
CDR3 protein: CASSTDRGRSEAFF
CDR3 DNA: TGTGCCAGCAGCACGGACAGGGGGCGAAGTGAAGCTTTCTTT

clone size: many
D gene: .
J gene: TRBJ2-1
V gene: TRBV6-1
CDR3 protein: CASSLDRLRNEQFF
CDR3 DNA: TGTGCCAGCAGTCTTGACAGGCTGAGGAATGAGCAGTTCTTC

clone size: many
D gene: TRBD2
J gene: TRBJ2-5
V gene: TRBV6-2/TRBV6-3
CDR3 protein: CASRLAGGATQYF
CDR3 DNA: TGTGCCAGCAGGCTAGCGGGAGGAGCGACCCAGTACTTC

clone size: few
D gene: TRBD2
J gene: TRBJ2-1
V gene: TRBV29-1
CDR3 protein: CSVEYPGGRGEQFF
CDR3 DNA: TGCAGCGTTGAGTACCCGGGGGGGCGAGGTGAGCAGTTCTTC

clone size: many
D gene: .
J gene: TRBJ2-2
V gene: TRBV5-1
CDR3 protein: CASSIDTNTGELFF
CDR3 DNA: TGCGCCAGCAGCATCGACACCAACACCGGGGAGCTGTTTTTT

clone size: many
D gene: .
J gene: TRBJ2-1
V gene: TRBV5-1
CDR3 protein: CASSLVLAFYNEQFF
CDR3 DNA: TGCGCCAGCAGCTTGGTCCTAGCCTTCTACAATGAGCAGTTCTTC

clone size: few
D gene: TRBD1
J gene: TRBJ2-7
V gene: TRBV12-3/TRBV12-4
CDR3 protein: CASSRPGQGALEQYF
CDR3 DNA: TGTGCCAGCAGTAGACCGGGACAGGGGGCTCTCGAGCAGTACTTC

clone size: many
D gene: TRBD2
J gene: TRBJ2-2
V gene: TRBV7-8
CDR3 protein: CASSSVAGGPDGELFF
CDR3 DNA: TGTGCCAGCAGCTCCGTAGCGGGAGGGCCGGACGGGGAGCTGTTTTTT

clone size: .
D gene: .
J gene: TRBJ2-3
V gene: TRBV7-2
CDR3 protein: CASSKTRDTDTQYF
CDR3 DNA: TGTGCCAGCAGCAAGACTAGGGACACAGATACGCAGTATTTT

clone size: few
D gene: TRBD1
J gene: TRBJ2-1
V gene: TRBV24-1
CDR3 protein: CATSSTGGREQFF
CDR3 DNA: TGTGCCACCAGTTCGACAGGGGGACGGGAGCAGTTCTTC

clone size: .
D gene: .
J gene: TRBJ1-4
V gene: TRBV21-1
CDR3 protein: CASSKGGESRDRDACAEKLFF
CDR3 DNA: TGTGCCAGCAGCAAAGGAGGAGAGTCCCGGGACAGGGATGCTTGCGCTGAAAAACTGTTTTTT

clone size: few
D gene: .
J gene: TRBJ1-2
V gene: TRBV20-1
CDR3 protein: CSARAVGYGYTF
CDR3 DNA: TGCAGTGCTAGGGCCGTGGGCTATGGCTACACCTTC

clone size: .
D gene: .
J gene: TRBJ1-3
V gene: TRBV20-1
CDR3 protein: CSASDFGNTIYF
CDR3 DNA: TGCAGTGCTAGTGATTTCGGAAACACCATATATTTT